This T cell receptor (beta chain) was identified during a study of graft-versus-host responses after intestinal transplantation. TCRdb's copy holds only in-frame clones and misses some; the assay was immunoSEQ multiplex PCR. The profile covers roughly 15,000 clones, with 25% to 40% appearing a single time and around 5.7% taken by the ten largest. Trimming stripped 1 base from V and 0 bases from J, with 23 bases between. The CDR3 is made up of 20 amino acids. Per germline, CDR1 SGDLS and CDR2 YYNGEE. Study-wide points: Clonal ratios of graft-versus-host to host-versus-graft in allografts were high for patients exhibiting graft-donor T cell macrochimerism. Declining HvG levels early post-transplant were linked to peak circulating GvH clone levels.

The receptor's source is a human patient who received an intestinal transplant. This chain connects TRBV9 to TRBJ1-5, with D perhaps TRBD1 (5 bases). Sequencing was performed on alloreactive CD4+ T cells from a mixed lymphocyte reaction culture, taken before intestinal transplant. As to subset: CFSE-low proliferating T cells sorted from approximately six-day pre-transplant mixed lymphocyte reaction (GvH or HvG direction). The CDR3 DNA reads TGTGCCAGCAGCGTACCGCGGGGCAGTCCGGAACAATATAGCAATCAGCCCCAGCATTTT. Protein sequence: CASSVPRGSPEQYSNQPQHF.